Included here is one T cell receptor beta chain sequence, with context. Antigen specificity is unknown. The V and J ends lost 2 bases and 5 bases respectively, with 15 bases between them. This CDR3 has 15 residues. Germline V gene sequence: CDR1 SGHTA, CDR2 FQGNSA. Baseline, cycle 4 day 1, and cycle 7 day 1 were the blood sampling points. This record belongs to a study of OX40 agonist ivuxolimab in advanced cancers. Profiling relied on immunoSEQ multiplex PCR, and the TCRdb table lists in-frame clones only, not all of them. The repertoire has 9,500 to 12,000 clones, 75% to 85% of them found once; the top ten carry around a fifth. Study results and caveats: Normalized T-cell clonal expansion was also low in a subset of nonresponders. Dose levels from 0.1 to 3.0 mg/kg saw CD4+ and CD8+ blood T cells expand clonally by week 6.

This TCR was recovered from an adult with an advanced solid tumor such as melanoma, head and neck, liver or kidney cancer. The sequenced sample was CD4+ or CD8+ T cells sorted from blood, obtained in a trial of the OX40 agonist ivuxolimab. The chain uses TRBV7-2 and TRBJ2-5; D tentatively reads TRBD1 or TRBD2 (7 bases each). In DNA, the CDR3 is TGTGCCAGCAGCTTATTCCAGGGGGGGCAGGAGACCCAGTACTTC. This gives the protein CASSLFQGGQETQYF.